The 18 T cell receptor beta chains reported below all come from one sample, sequenced in a study of blood T cell repertoires in COVID-19. Generated by immunoSEQ multiplex PCR, the TCRdb table keeps only in-frame clones and is missing some. The sample carries roughly 20,000 clones, 87% recorded once. Sequences were obtained from peripheral blood. The receptors shown here come from a human donor in a cohort sampled during active COVID-19.

The chain uses TRBV5-8 and TRBJ2-2; 11 nucleotides agree with TRBD1. The CDR3 runs to 15 residues. CDR1 and CDR2 (germline): SGHTS, YDEGEE. Trimming removed 3 bases from V and 8 bases from J; junction bases left unmatched: 6. In nucleotides, the CDR3 is TGTGCCAGCAGCTCCGGACAGGGGGCGGCTGGGGAGCTGTTTTTT. Residues: CASSSGQGAAGELFF.

Here the CDR3 DNA reads TGTGCCAGCAGCTGGGCAGGGGGCTGGGAGACCCAGTACTTC. It codes for CASSWAGGWETQYF. This chain links TRBV27 with TRBJ2-5; 8 nucleotides agree with TRBD1. CDR3 length equals 14 residues. V was clipped by 6 bases and J by 5 bases; unmatched bases: 8. CDR1 and CDR2 from the germline V gene are MNHEY and SMNVEV (reference sequence).

The chain combines TRBV5-4 with TRBJ2-5, with TRBD2 identical over 11 bases. The CDR3 consists of 16 residues. Germline V lookup: CDR1 SGHNT, CDR2 YYREEE (reference sequence). The junction had 5 bases not matched to a gene; V was cut back by 4 bases and J by 0 bases. The CDR3 nucleotides read TGTGCCAGCAGCCCGGGACTAGCGGAGAACCAAGAGACCCAGTACTTC. This gives the protein CASSPGLAENQETQYF.

This clone was recorded once. This chain links TRBV5-1 with TRBJ2-7; 9 bases map to TRBD1. Germline CDR1 is SGHRS and CDR2 is YFSETQ. The CDR3 loop spans 14 amino acids. V lost 3 bases and J lost 5; bases outside the gene matches: 6. CDR3 loop: CASSSPGQGHEQYF. The CDR3 nucleotides read TGCGCCAGCAGCTCACCGGGACAGGGCCACGAGCAGTACTTC.

Notes on this clone: The junction differs from germline at one of its ends, possibly a read error. DNA of the CDR3: TGTGCCACCAGCAGAGATTTAGGGGGCTCCACCTTC. Translation: CATSRDLGGSTF. V gene TRBV15 combines with J gene TRBJ1-2, with TRBD1 matching 7 bases. This CDR3 comprises 12 residues. Per germline, CDR1 LNHNV and CDR2 YYDKDF (reference sequence).

The chain is built from TRBV19 and TRBJ2-6; 7 bases agree with TRBD1. The CDR3 extends over 16 amino acids. With V trimmed by 5 bases and J by 0 bases, 4 bases remained unmatched. Germline CDR1 LNHDA, CDR2 SQIVND (reference sequence). Here the CDR3 reads CASSLTGASGANVLTF. CDR3 sequence (DNA): TGTGCCAGTAGTTTAACAGGGGCCTCTGGGGCCAACGTCCTGACTTTC.

This chain connects TRBV6-6 to TRBJ2-7, with TRBD1 matching 11 bases. The germline CDR1 and CDR2 sequences are MNHNY and SVGAGI (reference sequence). V was clipped by 5 bases and J by 5 bases; unmatched bases: 8. The CDR3 totals 15 residues. The CDR3 sequence is CASSNLGTGGNEQYF. Here the CDR3 DNA reads TGTGCCAGCAGTAACCTTGGGACAGGGGGGAACGAGCAGTACTTC.

The J gene is TRBJ2-7, the V gene TRBV3-1 (or the pseudogene TRBV3-2); no definite D call. CDR3 length equals 12 residues. CDR1 is LGHDT and CDR2 is YNNKEL in the germline V gene (reference sequence). Between the trimmed V and J ends, which lost 3 bases and 3 bases, there was a span of 6 bases. The CDR3 region is CASSQSGYEQYF. The CDR3 DNA follows: TGTGCCAGCAGCCAGTCAGGCTACGAGCAGTACTTC.

This clone has just a few counts. V and J are TRBV9 and TRBJ2-1, with 7 bases lining up with TRBD2. V lost 2 bases to trimming and J lost 5 bases; unmatched junction nucleotides: 7. Germline-derived CDR1 and CDR2 are SGDLS and YYNGEE. The CDR3 totals 15 residues. The CDR3 here is CASSVGGSGNNEQFF. The DNA of the CDR3 is TGTGCCAGCAGCGTTGGCGGGAGTGGGAACAATGAGCAGTTCTTC. The full variable domain, rest sourced from reference TRBV9 and TRBJ2-1, is DSGVTQTPKHLITATGQRVTLRCSPRSGDLSVYWYQQSLDQGLQFLIQYYNGEERAKGNILERFSAQQFPDLHSELNLSSLELGDSALYFCASSVGGSGNNEQFFGPGTRLTVL.

This clone is a singleton in its sample. The CDR3 DNA reads TGTGCCAGCAGCTTAGTAGGACTAGCGGGCGGGGAGCTGTTTTTT. It encodes CASSLVGLAGGELFF. V and J are TRBV7-9 and TRBJ2-2; 11 nucleotides line up with TRBD2. The germline gives CDR1 SEHNR, CDR2 FQNEAQ (reference sequence). V lost 1 base to trimming and J lost 7 bases; unmatched junction nucleotides: 2. CDR3 length: 15 amino acids.

This chain joins TRBV21-1 and TRBJ1-6. TRBV21-1 is assigned pseudogene status. This CDR3 has 17 amino acids. CDR3 coding DNA: TGTGCCAGCAGCCCGACCGGCCCCTCCGGGAACAATTCACCCCTCCACTTT. Translated, it gives CASSPTGPSGNNSPLHF.

V is TRBV10-3 and J is TRBJ1-1; D is possibly TRBD1 (6 bases). Germline loops: CDR1 ENHRY, CDR2 SYGVKD. There are 15 residues in the CDR3. V lost 4 bases and J 6 bases, leaving 18 bases between the germline ends. The DNA of the CDR3 is TGTGCCATCAGTGGGTCGAGGGGGAATTATCCTGAAGCTTTCTTT. This translates into CAISGSRGNYPEAFF.

This chain joins TRBV5-4 and TRBJ2-7; 7 bases map to TRBD2. From germline, CDR1 is SGHNT and CDR2 YYREEE (reference sequence). The CDR3 extends over 14 amino acids. With 4 bases clipped from V and 3 bases from J, the junction kept 7 bases outside the gene matches. CDR3 protein: CASSGERDLYEQYF. Written as DNA, the CDR3 is TGTGCCAGCAGCGGGGAGCGGGATCTCTACGAGCAGTACTTC.

The DNA of the CDR3 is TGTGCCAGTACGCGTTGGGTCAGCGAAAATGAAAAACTGTTTTTT. Translating gives CASTRWVSENEKLFF. This chain uses TRBV19 with TRBJ1-4, with D unclear. The V and J ends lost 7 bases and 5 bases respectively, with 17 bases between them. CDR1 is LNHDA, CDR2 SQIVND, per germline (reference sequence). This CDR3 has 15 residues.

The chain uses TRBV5-4 and TRBJ2-1, with 13 bases aligning to TRBD2. Germline values: CDR1 SGHNT, CDR2 YYREEE (reference sequence). Losses at the gene ends were 9 bases for V and 9 bases for J; bases not matched to a gene: 6. This CDR3 is 13 amino acids long. The CDR3 DNA sequence: TGTGCCACCTCGACTAGCGGGAGGATTGAGCAGTTCTTC. Protein: CATSTSGRIEQFF.

This sequence joins TRBV5-4 and TRBJ1-1; the match to TRBD1 covers 9 bases. V dropped 4 bases and J dropped 7; count of bases not matched to a gene: 11. Germline V CDR1 and CDR2: SGHNT, YYREEE (reference sequence). This CDR3 has 15 amino acids. The CDR3 loop reads CASSNGQGRLGEAFF. In nucleotides, the CDR3 is TGTGCCAGCAGCAACGGACAGGGGAGGTTAGGTGAAGCTTTCTTT. The full variable domain, rest sourced from reference TRBV5-4 and TRBJ1-1, is ETGVTQSPTHLIKTRGQQVTLRCSSQSGHNTVSWYQQALGQGPQFIFQYYREEENGRGNFPPRFSGLQFPNYSSELNVNALELDDSALYLCASSNGQGRLGEAFFGQGTRLTVV.

This clone was seen just once. The chain employs TRBV5-4 and TRBJ2-2, with TRBD2 matching 14 bases. Germline values: CDR1 SGHNT, CDR2 YYREEE (reference sequence). V lost 3 bases, J lost 13 bases, and 5 bases stayed unmatched. CDR3 length: 14 amino acids. The CDR3 nucleotides read TGTGCCAGCAGCTCAGGGACTAGCGGGAGAGGGCTGTTTTTT. This gives the protein CASSSGTSGRGLFF.

This clone was observed a few times. This chain joins TRBV15 and TRBJ1-5; TRBD1 might be the D (5 bases). The CDR3 length is 15 residues. Germline CDR1 and CDR2: LNHNV and YYDKDF (reference sequence). V lost 1 base to trimming and J lost 2 bases, with 9 bases between them. CDR3 sequence (DNA): TGTGCCACCAGCAGAGGAGGAGGGGGCAATCAGCCCCAGCATTTT. Amino acids: CATSRGGGGNQPQHF. The entire variable domain, with the rest obtained from reference TRBV15 and TRBJ1-5, is as follows: DAMVIQNPRYQVTQFGKPVTLSCSQTLNHNVMYWYQQKSSQAPKLLFHYYDKDFNNEADTPDNFQSRRPNTSFCFLDIRSPGLGDTAMYLCATSRGGGGNQPQHFGDGTRLSIL.